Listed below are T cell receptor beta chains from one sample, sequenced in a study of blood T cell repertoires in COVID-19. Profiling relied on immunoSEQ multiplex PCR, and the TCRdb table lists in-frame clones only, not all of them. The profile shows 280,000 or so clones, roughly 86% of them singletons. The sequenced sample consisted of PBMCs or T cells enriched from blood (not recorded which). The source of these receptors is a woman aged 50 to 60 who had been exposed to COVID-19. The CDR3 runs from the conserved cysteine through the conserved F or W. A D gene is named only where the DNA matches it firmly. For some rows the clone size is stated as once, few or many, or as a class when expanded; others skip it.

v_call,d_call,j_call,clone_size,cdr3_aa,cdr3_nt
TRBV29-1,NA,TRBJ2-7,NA,CSVEGQFAYEQYF,TGCAGCGTTGAAGGACAGTTTGCCTACGAGCAGTACTTC
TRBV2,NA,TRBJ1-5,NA,CASTAGRYSNQPQHF,TGTGCCAGCACGGCAGGGCGCTATAGCAATCAGCCCCAGCATTTT
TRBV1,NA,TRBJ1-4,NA,CTSSHQGAREKLFF,TGCACCAGCAGCCACCAGGGGGCGCGTGAAAAACTGTTTTTT
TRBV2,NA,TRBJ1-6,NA,CASSAGVNSPLHF,TGTGCCAGCAGTGCGGGGGTTAATTCACCCCTCCACTTT
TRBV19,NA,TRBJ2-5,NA,CASRRLFIGGSQETQYF,TGTGCCAGTAGGAGGCTCTTCATCGGCGGTTCTCAAGAGACCCAGTACTTC
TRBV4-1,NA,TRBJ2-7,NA,CASSQVGATYEQYF,TGCGCCAGCAGCCAAGTGGGGGCGACCTACGAGCAGTACTTC
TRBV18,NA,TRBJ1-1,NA,CASSPLGLQNTEAFF,TGTGCCAGCTCGCCTTTGGGACTTCAGAACACTGAAGCTTTCTTT
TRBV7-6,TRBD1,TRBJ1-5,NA,CASSPGQGGNQPQHF,TGTGCCAGCAGCCCCGGACAGGGAGGCAATCAGCCCCAGCATTTT
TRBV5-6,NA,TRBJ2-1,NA,CASSPQVVHEQFF,TGTGCCAGCAGCCCCCAGGTGGTCCATGAGCAGTTCTTC
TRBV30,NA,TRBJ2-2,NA,CAWDRFSGELFF,TGTGCCTGGGACAGGTTTTCCGGGGAGCTGTTTTTT
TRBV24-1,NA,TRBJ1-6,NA,CATSDTGRSPLHF,TGTGCCACCAGTGATACAGGGCGGTCACCCCTCCACTTT
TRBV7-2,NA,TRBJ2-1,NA,CASSLNGGARSYNEQFF,TGTGCCAGCAGCTTGAATGGCGGGGCTCGCTCCTACAATGAGCAGTTCTTC
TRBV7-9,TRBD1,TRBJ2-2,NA,CASSSPTGYRTGELFF,TGTGCCAGCAGCTCACCGACAGGGTACAGAACCGGGGAGCTGTTTTTT
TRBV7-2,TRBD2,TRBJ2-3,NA,CASSLIGTSGDTQYF,TGTGCCAGCAGCTTAATAGGGACTAGCGGAGATACGCAGTATTTT
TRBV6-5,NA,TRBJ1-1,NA,CASSYAGGRMNTEAFF,TGTGCCAGCAGTTACGCGGGGGGCAGGATGAACACTGAAGCTTTCTTT
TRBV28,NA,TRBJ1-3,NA,CASSLLTDSSGNTIYF,TGTGCCAGCAGTCTCCTGACAGATAGCTCTGGAAACACCATATATTTT
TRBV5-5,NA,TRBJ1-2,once,CASSPVRENYGYTF,TGTGCCAGCAGCCCGGTCCGGGAAAACTATGGCTACACCTTC
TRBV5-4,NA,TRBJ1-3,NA,CARSWGRGGGGNTIYF,TGTGCCCGCAGCTGGGGGAGAGGTGGAGGGGGAAACACCATATATTTT
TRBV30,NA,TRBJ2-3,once,CAWSRAGGAKDTQYF,TGTGCCTGGAGTAGAGCTGGGGGGGCGAAAGATACGCAGTATTTT
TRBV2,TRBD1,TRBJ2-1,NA,CASTEDRGLTLRYNEQFF,TGTGCCAGCACCGAGGACAGGGGGCTAACTCTGCGATACAATGAGCAGTTCTTC
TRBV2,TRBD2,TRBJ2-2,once,CASSGLAGGTNTGELFF,TGTGCCAGCAGTGGACTAGCGGGGGGTACGAACACCGGGGAGCTGTTTTTT
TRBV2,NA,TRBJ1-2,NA,CASAKDGGLYGYTF,TGTGCCAGCGCAAAAGACGGAGGCCTCTATGGCTACACCTTC
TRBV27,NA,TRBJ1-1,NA,CASSLSAGARGTEAFF,TGTGCCAGCAGTTTATCTGCCGGAGCGCGAGGCACTGAAGCTTTCTTT
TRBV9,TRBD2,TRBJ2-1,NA,CASSQAGGPGNEQFF,TGTGCCAGCAGCCAAGCGGGGGGGCCTGGGAATGAGCAGTTCTTC
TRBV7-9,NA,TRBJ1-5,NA,CASSLDGTRQPQHF,TGTGCCAGCAGCTTAGACGGGACTCGCCAGCCCCAGCATTTT
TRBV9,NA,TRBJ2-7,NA,CASSVAGVGEQYF,TGTGCCAGCAGCGTAGCAGGGGTGGGCGAGCAGTACTTC
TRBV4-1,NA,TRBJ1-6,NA,CASSQGDSYNSPLHF,TGCGCCAGCAGCCAAGGCGACTCCTATAATTCACCCCTCCACTTT
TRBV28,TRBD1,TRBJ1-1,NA,CASSSRGRPEAFF,TGTGCCAGCAGTTCCAGGGGGCGGCCTGAAGCTTTCTTT
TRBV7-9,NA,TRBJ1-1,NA,CASSITDLNTEAFF,TGTGCCAGCAGCATAACAGATTTGAACACTGAAGCTTTCTTT
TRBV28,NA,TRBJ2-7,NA,CASGTDSYEQYF,TGTGCCAGTGGTACAGACTCCTACGAGCAGTACTTC
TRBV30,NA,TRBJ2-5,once,CAWIPGSRKTQYF,TGTGCCTGGATTCCGGGGTCTCGGAAAACCCAGTACTTC
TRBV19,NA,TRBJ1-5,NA,CASRRGGQGNQPQHF,TGTGCCAGCCGTCGGGGAGGGCAGGGCAATCAGCCCCAGCATTTT
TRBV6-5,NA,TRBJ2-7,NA,CASRASYEQYF,TGTGCCAGTCGAGCCTCCTACGAGCAGTACTTC
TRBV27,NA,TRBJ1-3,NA,CASSFRGGSGSGNTIYF,TGTGCCAGCAGTTTTCGTGGGGGGTCGGGCTCTGGAAACACCATATATTTT
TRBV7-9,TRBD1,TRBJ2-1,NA,CASSFDRGIMNEQFF,TGTGCCAGCAGCTTCGACAGGGGAATTATGAATGAGCAGTTCTTC